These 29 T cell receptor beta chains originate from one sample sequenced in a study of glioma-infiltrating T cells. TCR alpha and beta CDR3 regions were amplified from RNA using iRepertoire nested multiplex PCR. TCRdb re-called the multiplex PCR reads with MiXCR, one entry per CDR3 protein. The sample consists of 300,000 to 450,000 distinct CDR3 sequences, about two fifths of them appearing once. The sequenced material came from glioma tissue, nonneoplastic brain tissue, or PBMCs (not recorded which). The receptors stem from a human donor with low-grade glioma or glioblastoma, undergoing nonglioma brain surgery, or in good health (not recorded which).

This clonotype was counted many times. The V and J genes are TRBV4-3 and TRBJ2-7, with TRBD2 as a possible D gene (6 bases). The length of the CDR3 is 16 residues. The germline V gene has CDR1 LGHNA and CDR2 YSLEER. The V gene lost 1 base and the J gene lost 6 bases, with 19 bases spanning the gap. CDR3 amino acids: CASSQVIGGAGGEQYF. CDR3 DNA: TGCGCCAGCAGCCAAGTAATCGGAGGGGCTGGAGGCGAGCAGTACTTC.

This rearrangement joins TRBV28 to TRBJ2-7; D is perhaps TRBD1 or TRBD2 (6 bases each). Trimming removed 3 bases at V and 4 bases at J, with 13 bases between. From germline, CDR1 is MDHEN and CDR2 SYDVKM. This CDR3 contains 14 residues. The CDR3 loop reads CASSFWGAPYEQYF. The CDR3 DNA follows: TGTGCCAGCAGTTTTTGGGGGGCTCCATACGAGCAGTACTTC.

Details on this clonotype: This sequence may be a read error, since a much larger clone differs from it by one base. The CDR3 protein is CASEPGQGASNQPQRF. CDR3 nucleotides: TGTGCCTCTGAACCGGGACAGGGGGCGAGCAATCAGCCCCAGCGTTTT. The chain employs TRBV15 and TRBJ1-5; 12 nucleotides match TRBD1. The CDR3 loop spans 16 amino acids. Germline loops: CDR1 LNHNV, CDR2 YYDKDF (reference sequence).

CDR3 in amino acids: CASSFGPSSYNEQFF. The DNA of the CDR3 is TGTGCCAGCAGTTTCGGTCCCTCCTCCTACAATGAGCAGTTCTTC. The chain has TRBV27 and TRBJ2-1; D is ambiguous. V was clipped by 3 bases and J by 0 bases, with 9 bases between them. CDR3 length equals 15 residues. Germline V gene data show CDR1 as MNHEY and CDR2 as SMNVEV (reference sequence).

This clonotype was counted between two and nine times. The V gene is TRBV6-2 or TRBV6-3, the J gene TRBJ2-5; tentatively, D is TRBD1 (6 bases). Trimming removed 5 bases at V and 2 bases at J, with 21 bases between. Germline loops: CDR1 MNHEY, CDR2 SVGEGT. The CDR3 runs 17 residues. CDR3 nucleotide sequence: TGTGCCAGCAGTCGACGCGGACAGACCTCCCTTCAAGAGACCCAGTACTTC. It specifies CASSRRGQTSLQETQYF.

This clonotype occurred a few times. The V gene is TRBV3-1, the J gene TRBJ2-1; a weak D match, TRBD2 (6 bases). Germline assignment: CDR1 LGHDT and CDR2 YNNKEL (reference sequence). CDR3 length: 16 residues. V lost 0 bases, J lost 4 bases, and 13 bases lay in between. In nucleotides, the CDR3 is TGTGCCAGCAGCCAAGAAGGGCGGGGTGGGTACAATGAGCAGTTCTTC. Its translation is CASSQEGRGGYNEQFF.

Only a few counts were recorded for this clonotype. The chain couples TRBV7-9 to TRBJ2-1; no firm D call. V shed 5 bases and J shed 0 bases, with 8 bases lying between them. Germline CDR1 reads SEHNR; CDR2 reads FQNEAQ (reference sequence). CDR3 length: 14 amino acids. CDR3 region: CASSPRSSYNEQFF. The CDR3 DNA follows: TGTGCCAGCAGCCCTAGGAGCTCCTACAATGAGCAGTTCTTC.

The CDR3 DNA reads TGTGCCAGCAGGCGAGGACCGGAAAGCACAGATACGCAGTATTTT. Residues: CASRRGPESTDTQYF. The gene calls are TRBV12-3 or TRBV12-4 and TRBJ2-3; D is ambiguous. The CDR3 consists of 15 residues. Trimming took off 6 bases at V and 0 bases at J, with 13 bases between the two ends.

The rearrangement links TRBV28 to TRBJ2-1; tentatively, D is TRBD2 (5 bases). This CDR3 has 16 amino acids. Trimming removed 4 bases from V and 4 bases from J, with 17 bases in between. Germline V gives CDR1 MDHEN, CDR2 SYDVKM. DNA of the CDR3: TGTGCCAGCAGTTCCCCTGGAGCGGAGTTTTACAATGAGCAGTTCTTC. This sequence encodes CASSSPGAEFYNEQFF.

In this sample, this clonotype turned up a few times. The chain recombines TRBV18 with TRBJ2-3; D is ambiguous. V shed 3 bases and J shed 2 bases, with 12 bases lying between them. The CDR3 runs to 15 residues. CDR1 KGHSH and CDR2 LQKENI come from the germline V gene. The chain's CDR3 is CASSPNLRSTDTQYF. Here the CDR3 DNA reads TGTGCCAGCTCACCTAATCTGAGGTCCACAGATACGCAGTATTTT.

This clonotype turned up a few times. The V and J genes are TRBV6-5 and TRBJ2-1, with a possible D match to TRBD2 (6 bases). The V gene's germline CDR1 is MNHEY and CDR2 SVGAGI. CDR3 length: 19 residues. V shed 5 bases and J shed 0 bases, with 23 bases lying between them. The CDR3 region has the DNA TGTGCCAGCAGTAGACACCGGGACTGGTTAAAAGGCTCCTACAATGAGCAGTTCTTC. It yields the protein CASSRHRDWLKGSYNEQFF.

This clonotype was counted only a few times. CDR3 loop: CASSSRDSFLLRELFF. Here the CDR3 DNA reads TGTGCCAGCAGTTCCAGGGACAGCTTTTTACTCAGGGAGCTGTTTTTT. The chain recombines TRBV28 with TRBJ2-2; TRBD1 aligns across 7 bases. Germline loops: CDR1 MDHEN, CDR2 SYDVKM. V shed 4 bases and J 9 bases; nucleotides not matched to a gene: 14. The CDR3 consists of 16 residues.

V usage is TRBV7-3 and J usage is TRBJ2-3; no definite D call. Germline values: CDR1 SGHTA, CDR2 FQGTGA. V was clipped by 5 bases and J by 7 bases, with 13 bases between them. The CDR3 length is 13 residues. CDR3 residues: CASSPAYAHTQYF. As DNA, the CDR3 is TGTGCCAGCAGCCCCGCATATGCCCATACGCAGTATTTT.

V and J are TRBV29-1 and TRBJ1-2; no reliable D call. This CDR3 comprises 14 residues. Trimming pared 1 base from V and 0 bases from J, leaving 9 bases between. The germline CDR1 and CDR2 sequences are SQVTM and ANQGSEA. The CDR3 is CSVEGRLANYGYTF. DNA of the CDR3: TGCAGCGTTGAAGGCCGCCTGGCTAACTATGGCTACACCTTC.

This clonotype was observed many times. In nucleotides, the CDR3 is TGTGCCAGCAGTCCGTTTAGGACAGTCAAGGATGGCTACACCTTC. Protein product: CASSPFRTVKDGYTF. This rearrangement joins TRBV27 to TRBJ1-2; a weak D match, TRBD1 (6 bases). The CDR3 length is 15 residues. V lost 5 bases to trimming and J lost 6 bases, with 19 bases between them. The germline V gene has CDR1 MNHEY and CDR2 SMNVEV (reference sequence).

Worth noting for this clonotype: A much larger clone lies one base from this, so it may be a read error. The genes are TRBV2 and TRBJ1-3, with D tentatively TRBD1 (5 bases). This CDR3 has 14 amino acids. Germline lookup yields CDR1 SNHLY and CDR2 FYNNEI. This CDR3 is CANSEARQGNTIYF. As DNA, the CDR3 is TGTGCCAACAGTGAAGCTAGACAGGGAAACACCATATATTTT.

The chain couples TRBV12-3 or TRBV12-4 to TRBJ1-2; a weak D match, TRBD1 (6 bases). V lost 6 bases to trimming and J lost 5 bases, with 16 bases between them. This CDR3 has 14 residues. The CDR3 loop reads CASSPPGGRYGYTF. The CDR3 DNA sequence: TGTGCCAGCAGCCCGCCCGGGGGGCGGTATGGCTACACCTTC.

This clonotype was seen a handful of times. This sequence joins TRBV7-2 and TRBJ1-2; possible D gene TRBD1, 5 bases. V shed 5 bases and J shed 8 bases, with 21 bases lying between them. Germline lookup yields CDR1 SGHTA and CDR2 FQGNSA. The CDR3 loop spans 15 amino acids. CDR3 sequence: CASSPFGAAVDGYTF. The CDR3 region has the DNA TGTGCCAGCAGCCCCTTCGGGGCGGCGGTTGACGGCTACACCTTC.

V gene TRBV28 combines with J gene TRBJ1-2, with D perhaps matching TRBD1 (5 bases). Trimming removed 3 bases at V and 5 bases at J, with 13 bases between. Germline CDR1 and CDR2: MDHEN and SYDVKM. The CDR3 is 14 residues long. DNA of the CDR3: TGTGCCAGCAGTTTTCCGGGGCTGGGGTATGGCTACACCTTC. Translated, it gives CASSFPGLGYGYTF.

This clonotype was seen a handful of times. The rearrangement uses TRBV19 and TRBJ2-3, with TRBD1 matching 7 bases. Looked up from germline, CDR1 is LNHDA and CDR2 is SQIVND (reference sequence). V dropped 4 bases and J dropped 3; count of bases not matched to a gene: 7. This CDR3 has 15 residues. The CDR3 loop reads CASSTRQGWTDTQYF. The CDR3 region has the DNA TGTGCCAGTAGTACCCGACAGGGCTGGACAGATACGCAGTATTTT.

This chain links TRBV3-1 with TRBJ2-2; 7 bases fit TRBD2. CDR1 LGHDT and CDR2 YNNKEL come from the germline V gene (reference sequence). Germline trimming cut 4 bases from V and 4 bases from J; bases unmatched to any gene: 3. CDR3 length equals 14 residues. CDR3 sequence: CASSLRLATGELFF. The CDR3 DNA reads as TGTGCCAGCAGCCTCAGACTAGCCACCGGGGAGCTGTTTTTT.

CDR3 sequence reads: CSAPLALWQFF. In DNA, the CDR3 is TGCAGTGCTCCACTAGCGTTGTGGCAGTTCTTC. The rearrangement links TRBV20-1 to TRBJ2-1; 7 positions agree with TRBD2. The CDR3 has 11 residues. Germline V gene sequence: CDR1 DFQATT, CDR2 SNEGSKA (reference sequence). The V gene end was trimmed by 5 bases and the J gene end by 12 bases; junction bases not matched to a gene: 7.

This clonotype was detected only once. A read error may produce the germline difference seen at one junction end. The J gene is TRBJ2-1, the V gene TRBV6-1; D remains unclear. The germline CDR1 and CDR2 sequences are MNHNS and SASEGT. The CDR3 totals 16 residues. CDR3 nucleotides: TGTGCCAGCAGTGAAGGCCTAGGAACCGATGCATATGAGAAGTTCTTC. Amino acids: CASSEGLGTDAYEKFF.

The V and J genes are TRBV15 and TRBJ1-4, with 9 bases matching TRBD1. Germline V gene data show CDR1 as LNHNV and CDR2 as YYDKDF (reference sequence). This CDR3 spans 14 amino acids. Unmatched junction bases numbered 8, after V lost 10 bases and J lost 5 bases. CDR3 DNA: TGTGCCAGCTACCCGGGACAGGGAAATGAAAAACTGTTTTTT. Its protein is CASYPGQGNEKLFF.

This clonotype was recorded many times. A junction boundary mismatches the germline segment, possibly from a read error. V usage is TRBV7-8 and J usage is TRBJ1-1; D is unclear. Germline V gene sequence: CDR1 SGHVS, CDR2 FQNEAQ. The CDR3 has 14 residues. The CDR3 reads CASSLVAGNTEAFF. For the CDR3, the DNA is TGTGCCAGCAGTTTAGTGGCGGGGAACACTGAAGCTTTCTTT.

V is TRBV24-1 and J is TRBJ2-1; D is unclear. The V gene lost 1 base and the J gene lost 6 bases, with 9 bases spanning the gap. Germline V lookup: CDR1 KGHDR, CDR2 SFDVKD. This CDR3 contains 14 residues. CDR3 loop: CATSDFRSFNEQFF. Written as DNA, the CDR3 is TGTGCCACCAGTGATTTCAGGAGCTTCAATGAGCAGTTCTTC.

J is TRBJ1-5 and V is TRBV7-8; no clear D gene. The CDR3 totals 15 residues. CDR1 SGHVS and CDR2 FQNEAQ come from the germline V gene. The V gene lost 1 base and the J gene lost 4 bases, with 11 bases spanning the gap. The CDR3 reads CASSLVGRTNQPQHF. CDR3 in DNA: TGTGCCAGCAGCTTAGTTGGGCGGACGAATCAGCCCCAGCATTTT. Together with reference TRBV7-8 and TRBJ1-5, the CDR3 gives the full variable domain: GAGVSQSPRYKVAKRGQDVALRCDPISGHVSLFWYQQALGQGPEFLTYFQNEAQLDKSGLPSDRFFAERPEGSVSTLKIQRTQQEDSAVYLCASSLVGRTNQPQHFGDGTRLSIL.

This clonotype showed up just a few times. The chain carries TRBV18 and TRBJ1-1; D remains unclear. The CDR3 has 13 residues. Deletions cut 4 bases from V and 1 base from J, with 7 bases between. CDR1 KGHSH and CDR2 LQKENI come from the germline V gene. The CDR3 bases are TGTGCCAGCTCACACGATGAGAACACTGAAGCTTTCTTT. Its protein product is CASSHDENTEAFF.

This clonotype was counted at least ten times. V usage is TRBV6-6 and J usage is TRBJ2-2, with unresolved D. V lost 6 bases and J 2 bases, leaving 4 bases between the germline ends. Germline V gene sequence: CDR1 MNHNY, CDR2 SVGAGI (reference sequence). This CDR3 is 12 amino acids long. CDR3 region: CASRSNTGELFF. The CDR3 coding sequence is TGTGCCAGCAGGAGCAACACCGGGGAGCTGTTTTTT.